This TCR beta chain was identified during a study of blood T cells in healthy people across ages. General study findings and limits: Among T cells, TCR beta diversity per million cells dropped roughly linearly as age rose. Those diversity estimates obtained from one million T cells were thought to be underestimates.

PBMCs numbering at least 6.5 million were isolated per sample. Per sample, no less than 5.5 micrograms of total RNA were extracted. Then a second PCR, running about 7 to 11 cycles, was carried out with a sample-barcoded 5' primer and a J-beta primer mix. TCRdb recomputed calls from the 5' RACE reads with MiXCR, one row per CDR3 protein. The table includes some 790,000 distinct CDR3 sequences, around 26% detected once. The V gene lost 5 bases and the J gene lost 6 bases, with 11 bases spanning the gap. The CDR3 has 13 residues. About this clonotype: Its cognate antigen is unknown.

Sequenced sample: blood. This sequence joins TRBV12-3 or TRBV12-4 and TRBJ2-4, with D possibly being TRBD2 (7 bases). This TCR was recovered from an elderly woman in good health. In nucleotides, the CDR3 is TGTGCCAGCAGTCAAAGGGGGGGAAACATTCAGTACTTC. It codes for CASSQRGGNIQYF.